These 14 T cell receptor beta chains share one sample of origin, sequenced in a study of T cell repertoires in cytomegalovirus infection. Using its own MiXCR run on the reads, TCRdb lists one record per CDR3 protein. The sample lists more than 500,000 distinct CDR3 sequences, about 15% seen once, with 20% to 30% in the top ten. Input material: CD8+ T cells from PBMCs. These receptors originate from a human donor in good health (CMV status not recorded). Some clones in this sample may be carry-over from other donors' samples.

This clonotype was picked up many times. The chain links TRBV7-2 to TRBJ2-3; tentatively, D is TRBD2 (6 bases). V was pared by 1 base and J by 4 bases, with 9 bases between. This CDR3 spans 14 amino acids. The V gene's germline CDR1 is SGHTA and CDR2 FQGNSA. CDR3: CASSLGGNSDTQYF. The DNA for the CDR3 is TGTGCCAGCAGCTTAGGCGGGAATTCAGATACGCAGTATTTT.

J is TRBJ1-5 and V is TRBV15; D possibly corresponds to TRBD1 (5 bases). Germline assignment: CDR1 LNHNV and CDR2 YYDKDF (reference sequence). The CDR3 is made up of 13 amino acids. The germline V and J ends were trimmed by 7 bases and 2 bases, with 9 bases remaining between them. CDR3 loop: CATNEGGNQPQHF. As DNA, the CDR3 is TGTGCCACCAATGAAGGGGGCAATCAGCCCCAGCATTTT.

This clonotype was seen a handful of times. The chain is built from TRBV7-6 and TRBJ2-1; TRBD2 matches at 10 bases. Germline lookup yields CDR1 SGHVS and CDR2 FNYEAQ. The CDR3 length is 13 residues. Germline trimming cut 5 bases from V and 9 bases from J; bases unmatched to any gene: 4. The CDR3 nucleotides are TGTGCCAGCAGCCACGGGACTAGCGTTGAGCAGTTCTTC. This sequence encodes CASSHGTSVEQFF.

In this sample, this clonotype turned up many times. The rearrangement uses TRBV27 and TRBJ2-4; 11 positions agree with TRBD2. The CDR3 is 14 residues long. With V trimmed by 4 bases and J by 9 bases, 5 bases remained unmatched. CDR1 and CDR2 from the germline V gene are MNHEY and SMNVEV (reference sequence). The CDR3: CASSSGLAVGIQYF. CDR3 DNA sequence: TGTGCCAGCAGTTCGGGACTAGCGGTGGGCATTCAGTACTTC.

The CDR3 is CASSPPAGGNTGELFF. DNA for the CDR3: TGTGCCAGCAGCCCTCCCGCGGGAGGTAACACCGGGGAGCTGTTTTTT. The genes are TRBV6-5 and TRBJ2-2, with 8 bases aligning to TRBD2. This CDR3 spans 16 amino acids. V lost 6 bases to trimming and J lost 2 bases; unmatched junction nucleotides: 8. Germline assignment: CDR1 MNHEY and CDR2 SVGAGI.

This clonotype has a count of ten or more. The rearrangement links TRBV7-9 to TRBJ2-7; 9 bases match TRBD1. From germline, CDR1 is SEHNR and CDR2 FQNEAQ (reference sequence). Germline trimming cut 2 bases from V and 6 bases from J; bases unmatched to any gene: 11. The CDR3 runs 16 residues. CDR3 nucleotide sequence: TGTGCCAGCAGCTTAATAAATGTGGGACAGGGCTCCGAGCAGTACTTC. It specifies CASSLINVGQGSEQYF.

The chain is built from TRBV28 and TRBJ1-5, with D uncertain. V was cut by 10 bases and J by 3 bases, with 16 bases left in between. CDR3 length: 14 amino acids. Germline assignment: CDR1 MDHEN and CDR2 SYDVKM. As DNA, the CDR3 is TGTGCCACCAGACCCCCAGCGAACAATCAGCCCCAGCATTTT. Its protein is CATRPPANNQPQHF.

This clonotype has just a few counts. V usage is TRBV5-4 and J usage is TRBJ2-1; the D gene is possibly TRBD2 (5 bases). V gave up 2 bases and J gave up 6 bases, with 12 bases separating them. Germline-derived CDR1 and CDR2 are SGHNT and YYREEE (reference sequence). CDR3 length: 14 residues. The CDR3 region is CASSLRRRGNEQFF. The CDR3 region has the DNA TGTGCCAGCAGCTTAAGAAGACGGGGCAATGAGCAGTTCTTC.

The chain couples TRBV6-6 to TRBJ2-7, with a weak D call TRBD2 (6 bases). Germline-derived CDR1 and CDR2 are MNHNY and SVGAGI (reference sequence). The CDR3 sequence is 13 residues long. V was trimmed by 2 bases and J by 6 bases, leaving 11 bases between them. The CDR3 nucleotides are TGTGCCAGCAGTTACGTAGTGGGGGGCGAGCAGTACTTC. Translated: CASSYVVGGEQYF.

In its sample, this clonotype was seen a few times. This chain links TRBV9 with TRBJ1-1; D call uncertain. Germline loops: CDR1 SGDLS, CDR2 YYNGEE. The CDR3 sequence is 15 residues long. V shed 3 bases and J shed 1 base, with 13 bases lying between them. CDR3: CASSATTSGNTEAFF. The CDR3 DNA sequence: TGTGCCAGCAGCGCCACAACTTCTGGGAACACTGAAGCTTTCTTT.

The chain joins TRBV12-3 or TRBV12-4 to TRBJ1-2; D ambiguous. The CDR3 is made up of 13 amino acids. Trimming removed 6 bases from V and 5 bases from J, with 13 bases in between. DNA of the CDR3: TGTGCCAGCAGGTTCGACGGAGCGTATGGCTACACCTTC. It codes for CASRFDGAYGYTF.

The chain has TRBV6-5 and TRBJ1-5, with 8 bases lining up with TRBD1. J lost 3 bases, V lost 5 bases, and 6 bases had no gene match. CDR3 length: 15 residues. Germline V gives CDR1 MNHEY, CDR2 SVGAGI. The CDR3, as DNA: TGTGCCAGCAGTCCCAGGGACAGGTACAATCAGCCCCAGCATTTT. It specifies CASSPRDRYNQPQHF.

The chain combines TRBV9 with TRBJ1-6; D may be TRBD1 (5 bases). V was trimmed by 2 bases and J by 10 bases, leaving 16 bases between them. This CDR3 contains 15 residues. CDR1 and CDR2 from the germline V gene are SGDLS and YYNGEE. CDR3 residues: CASSVSGGRGSPLHF. The CDR3 DNA reads TGTGCCAGCAGCGTGAGCGGAGGGAGGGGATCACCCCTCCACTTT.

This clonotype was found once. A much larger clone lies a single base off, so this may be a read error. This CDR3 is missing its conserved last phenylalanine or tryptophan, likely due to a read error. The chain recombines TRBV11-3 with TRBJ2-4; either TRBD1 or TRBD2 may supply D (6 bases each). Trimming shortened V by 1 base and J by 9 bases, and 13 bases separated the two germline ends. Germline CDR1 SGHNT, CDR2 YENEEA. The CDR3 covers 14 residues. Here the CDR3 DNA reads TGTGCCAGCAGCTTAGCGGGGGCCTCGGGCATTCAGTACTTA. This encodes CASSLAGASGIQYL.